The 6 T cell receptor beta chains listed next were all sequenced from one sample in a study of a mutant IDH1 vaccine in newly diagnosed glioma. Assay: immunoSEQ multiplex PCR; the TCRdb copy retains only in-frame clones and omits some. Of about 56,000 clones listed, around 83% are singletons. These receptors lack a known antigen. Described time point: week 47, end of study. Vaccination comprised doses that each held 300 ug of mutant IDH1 20-mer peptide, plus topical imiquimod. Sequenced material: PBMCs, taken from a glioma patient whose treatment included an IDH1 peptide vaccine. The receptor source for this set is a woman aged 45-59 years with glioma.

This clone appeared once. The V call is TRBV15, the J call TRBJ1-5; TRBD1 might be the D (5 bases). Germline CDR1 is LNHNV and CDR2 is YYDKDF (reference sequence). This CDR3 spans 15 amino acids. V lost 3 bases and J lost 0, with 9 bases in between. CDR3: CATSRGTASNQPQHF. CDR3 nucleotides: TGTGCCACCAGCAGGGGGACGGCTAGCAATCAGCCCCAGCATTTT.

V and J are TRBV27 and TRBJ2-7; D is perhaps TRBD2 (6 bases). This CDR3 region has 14 residues. V was shortened by 2 bases and J by 0 bases, with 8 bases between the two germline ends. Germline V lookup: CDR1 MNHEY, CDR2 SMNVEV (reference sequence). The CDR3 loop is CASSLGGFSYEQYF. CDR3 DNA: TGTGCCAGCAGTTTAGGGGGGTTCTCCTACGAGCAGTACTTC.

The rearrangement uses TRBV7-6 and TRBJ1-2; D call uncertain. In germline, CDR1 is SGHVS, CDR2 FNYEAQ. Trimming removed 0 bases at V and 7 bases at J, with 21 bases between. The CDR3 length is 17 residues. The CDR3 coding sequence is TGTGCCAGCAGCTTAGCGGCCCCCGGGGAAAGTTGGAGTGGCTACACCTTC. This encodes CASSLAAPGESWSGYTF.

The genes are TRBV9 and TRBJ2-5, with D unresolved. The length of the CDR3 is 15 residues. Per germline, CDR1 SGDLS and CDR2 YYNGEE. Deletions cut 0 bases from V and 2 bases from J, with 11 bases between. The CDR3, as DNA: TGTGCCAGCAGCGTAGGGACCCTCCCGCAAGAGACCCAGTACTTC. This encodes CASSVGTLPQETQYF.

This chain links TRBV18 with TRBJ2-6, with a possible D match to TRBD1 (6 bases). This CDR3 is built from 15 residues. Trimming stripped 5 bases from V and 4 bases from J, with 12 bases between. Germline V gives CDR1 KGHSH, CDR2 LQKENI. Here the CDR3 DNA reads TGTGCCAGCTCATCTACAGGGAGCGGGGCCAACGTCCTGACTTTC. This codes for CASSSTGSGANVLTF.

This clone appeared once. One end of the junction varies from germline; a read error may be responsible. The chain is built from TRBV29-1 and TRBJ2-7; D gene unclear. Germline V gene data show CDR1 as SQVTM and CDR2 as ANQGSEA. The CDR3 is 12 amino acids. CDR3: CSVEDGQFEQYF. CDR3 DNA sequence: TGCAGCGTGGAAGACGGCCAGTTCGAGCAGTACTTC.